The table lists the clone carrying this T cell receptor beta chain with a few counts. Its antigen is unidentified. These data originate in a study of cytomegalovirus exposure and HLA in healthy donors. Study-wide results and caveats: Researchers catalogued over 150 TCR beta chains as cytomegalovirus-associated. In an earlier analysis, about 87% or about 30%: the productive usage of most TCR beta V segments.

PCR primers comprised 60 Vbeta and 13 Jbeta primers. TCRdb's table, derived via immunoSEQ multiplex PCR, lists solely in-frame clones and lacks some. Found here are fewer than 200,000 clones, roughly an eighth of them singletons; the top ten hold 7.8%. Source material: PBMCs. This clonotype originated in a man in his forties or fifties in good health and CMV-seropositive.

The CDR3 loop reads CASSPQGAVAGTEAFF. Here the CDR3 DNA reads TGTGCCAGCTCACCACAGGGGGCGGTGGCTGGCACTGAAGCTTTCTTT. The chain couples TRBV18 to TRBJ1-1; the match to TRBD1 covers 7 bases. The V gene's germline CDR1 is KGHSH and CDR2 LQKENI. J was trimmed by 4 bases and V by 1 base; bases with no gene match: 9. CDR3 length equals 16 residues.